A single sample gave rise to the 26 T cell receptor beta chains below, sequenced in a study of T cell repertoires in cytomegalovirus infection. TCRdb re-derived calls from the reads in MiXCR, one entry per CDR3 protein. The top ten clones hold about 22% of a sample with tens of thousands of distinct CDR3 sequences, 3.5% to 4% of them seen once. The sample consisted of PBMCs. The receptor source for this set is a human donor in good health (CMV status not recorded). Some clones in this sample may be carry-over from other donors' samples.

This clonotype was seen many times. The chain couples TRBV7-2 to TRBJ1-6; TRBD1 is a possible D gene (5 bases). This CDR3 is 16 amino acids long. V was pared by 5 bases and J by 6 bases, with 17 bases between. The germline CDR1 and CDR2 sequences are SGHTA and FQGNSA. The CDR3 spells CASSLRVRGGNSPLHF. The DNA for the CDR3 is TGTGCCAGCAGCCTTCGGGTCCGCGGGGGTAATTCACCCCTCCACTTT.

On this clonotype: A read error may explain this, as a much larger clone is one base away. The chain combines TRBV7-4 with TRBJ2-1, with 7 bases fitting TRBD2. Trimming cost V 0 bases and J 7 bases; bases outside gene matches: 6. CDR3 length: 15 residues. CDR1 and CDR2 from the germline V gene are SGHVT and SQSDAQ. In nucleotides, the CDR3 is TGTGCCAGCAGCTTAGCGGGAGGGCCGGAAAATGAGCAGTTCTTC. Translating gives CASSLAGGPENEQFF.

At least ten counts were recorded for this clonotype. V and J are TRBV7-2 and TRBJ2-7; perhaps TRBD1 as D (5 bases). V was shortened by 2 bases and J by 2 bases, with 13 bases between the two germline ends. CDR1 and CDR2 (germline): SGHTA, FQGNSA. This CDR3 is 15 amino acids long. The CDR3: CASSLSRQTPYEQYF. DNA for the CDR3: TGTGCCAGCAGCTTAAGTCGACAGACCCCCTACGAGCAGTACTTC.

This clonotype was recorded at least ten times. The gene calls are TRBV7-2 and TRBJ2-3; 11 bases are a match to TRBD2. The CDR3 covers 15 residues. After removal of 5 bases from V and 3 bases from J, the junction contained 4 bases not matched to a gene. The germline gives CDR1 SGHTA, CDR2 FQGNSA. CDR3 region: CASSASGRTTDTQYF. In DNA, the CDR3 is TGTGCCAGCAGCGCTAGCGGGAGGACGACAGATACGCAGTATTTT.

This clonotype was observed at least ten times. This sequence joins TRBV4-3 and TRBJ2-1, with D hard to call. The CDR3 totals 14 residues. V was clipped by 1 base and J by 9 bases, with 13 bases between them. Germline values: CDR1 LGHNA, CDR2 YSLEER. The CDR3 bases are TGCGCCAGCAGCCAAGGGGAAGTTGGTGGTGAGCAGTTCTTC. Its translation: CASSQGEVGGEQFF.

This clonotype was detected many times. This sequence joins TRBV7-2 and TRBJ2-3; possible D gene TRBD1, 6 bases. Germline-derived CDR1 and CDR2 are SGHTA and FQGNSA. V was shortened by 5 bases and J by 3 bases, with 15 bases between the two germline ends. The CDR3 contains 15 residues. DNA of the CDR3: TGTGCCAGCAGCCCGGACAGCCTTGGGACAGATACGCAGTATTTT. Translated: CASSPDSLGTDTQYF.

Of note for this clonotype: A single base separates this from a much larger clone, so it may be a read error. The CDR3 protein is CASSFGPHHLEQYF. CDR3 DNA: TGTGCCAGCAGCTTCGGTCCACACCACCTCGAGCAGTACTTC. The chain recombines TRBV7-2 with TRBJ2-7; D uncertain. The V end lost 3 bases, the J end lost 6 bases, and 15 bases lay between the germline ends. Germline values: CDR1 SGHTA, CDR2 FQGNSA. This CDR3 has 14 residues.

This clonotype was observed many times. The chain uses TRBV7-2 and TRBJ2-7, with 9 positions matching TRBD2. The length of the CDR3 is 15 residues. The germline CDR1 and CDR2 sequences are SGHTA and FQGNSA. V lost 1 base to trimming and J lost 0 bases; unmatched junction nucleotides: 1. CDR3 region: CASSLGLAASYEQYF. The CDR3 nucleotides read TGTGCCAGCAGCTTAGGACTAGCGGCCTCCTACGAGCAGTACTTC.

This clonotype was recorded many times. The gene calls are TRBV27 and TRBJ2-2, with 8 nucleotides matching TRBD2. CDR1 is MNHEY, CDR2 SMNVEV, per germline (reference sequence). Trimming removed 5 bases from V and 5 bases from J; junction bases left unmatched: 7. This CDR3 is built from 15 residues. The DNA for the CDR3 is TGTGCCAGCAGTACCGGGGGGGGCCGAACCGGGGAGCTGTTTTTT. It yields the protein CASSTGGGRTGELFF.

This clonotype has at least ten counts. CDR3 sequence reads: CASSLRLRDNEKLFF. Written as DNA, the CDR3 is TGTGCCAGCAGCTTACGGTTACGGGACAATGAAAAACTGTTTTTT. The chain is built from TRBV11-2 and TRBJ1-4; maybe TRBD1 (5 bases). This CDR3 spans 15 amino acids. CDR1 is SGHAT, CDR2 FQNNGV, per germline. With 2 bases removed from V and 5 bases from J, the gap between germline ends came to 12 bases.

This clonotype was detected many times. V and J are TRBV7-8 and TRBJ1-2; no clear D. CDR3 length: 13 residues. The V and J ends lost 2 bases and 10 bases respectively, with 14 bases between them. Germline V lookup: CDR1 SGHVS, CDR2 FQNEAQ. This CDR3 reads CASSLSLGTVYTF. The CDR3 DNA reads as TGTGCCAGCAGCTTAAGTTTAGGTACAGTCTACACCTTC.

This clonotype was seen many times. This chain joins TRBV7-8 and TRBJ2-3; the D is unclear. Trimming removed 1 base from V and 4 bases from J, with 12 bases in between. Germline V gene lookup returns CDR1 SGHVS and CDR2 FQNEAQ. The CDR3 has 15 residues. CDR3 residues: CASSLVSATSDTQYF. CDR3 bases: TGTGCCAGCAGCTTAGTCTCCGCGACTTCAGATACGCAGTATTTT.

This clonotype occurred many times. The V and J genes are TRBV15 and TRBJ2-1, with D unresolved. Germline CDR1 and CDR2: LNHNV and YYDKDF (reference sequence). V lost 1 base, J lost 7 bases, and 8 bases lay in between. This CDR3 contains 13 residues. CDR3 residues: CATSRVGWNEQFF. CDR3 in DNA: TGTGCCACCAGCAGAGTTGGGTGGAATGAGCAGTTCTTC.

This clonotype was seen ten or more times. This chain links TRBV7-2 with TRBJ2-3, with D tentatively TRBD2 (6 bases). V shed 4 bases and J shed 2 bases, with 13 bases lying between them. The CDR3 covers 15 residues. Germline V gene data show CDR1 as SGHTA and CDR2 as FQGNSA. In DNA, the CDR3 is TGTGCCAGCAGCTACCAGGGACTGCACACAGATACGCAGTATTTT. Translated, it gives CASSYQGLHTDTQYF.

This clonotype appeared many times. J is TRBJ1-4 and V is TRBV7-2; perhaps TRBD1 as D (5 bases). V dropped 5 bases and J dropped 8 bases, with 15 bases sitting between them. CDR3 length equals 14 residues. Germline V gives CDR1 SGHTA, CDR2 FQGNSA. For the CDR3, the DNA is TGTGCCAGCAGCAGGGACCGCAATGGGGAAAAACTGTTTTTT. Translation gives CASSRDRNGEKLFF.

This clonotype showed up many times. The V call is TRBV7-2, the J call TRBJ1-2; 9 bases align to TRBD1. Germline CDR1 is SGHTA and CDR2 is FQGNSA. Trimming at V came to 4 bases and at J to 10 bases, leaving 16 bases not matched to a gene. CDR3 length: 16 amino acids. For the CDR3, the DNA is TGTGCCAGCAGCTCCGGGACAGGGTTTGACGGCCCTTCCTACACCTTC. This encodes CASSSGTGFDGPSYTF.

This clonotype came up many times. The V call is TRBV7-2, the J call TRBJ2-3, with D hard to call. CDR1 is SGHTA, CDR2 FQGNSA, per germline. This CDR3 has 15 residues. Deletions cut 7 bases from V and 2 bases from J, with 16 bases between. CDR3 DNA sequence: TGTGCCAGCACCAAAGAAGGGAAGATCACAGATACGCAGTATTTT. It translates to CASTKEGKITDTQYF.

This clonotype was counted many times. The chain has TRBV7-2 and TRBJ2-1, with a possible D match to TRBD2 (5 bases). The CDR3 contains 12 residues. V lost 1 base and J lost 8, with 6 bases in between. Germline V lookup: CDR1 SGHTA, CDR2 FQGNSA. The CDR3 DNA reads TGTGCCAGCAGCTTAGAGCGGTATGAGCAGTTCTTC. This codes for CASSLERYEQFF.

The chain couples TRBV6-6 to TRBJ1-3, with D maybe TRBD1 (6 bases). Germline V gene data show CDR1 as MNHNY and CDR2 as SVGAGI (reference sequence). V was clipped by 7 bases and J by 0 bases, with 10 bases between them. This CDR3 is 14 amino acids long. The CDR3: CASTPGASGNTIYF. The CDR3 bases are TGTGCCAGCACCCCAGGGGCCTCTGGAAACACCATATATTTT.

The chain carries TRBV4-3 and TRBJ1-1, with 9 positions matching TRBD1. The CDR3 length is 16 residues. The germline V gene encodes CDR1 LGHNA and CDR2 YSLEER. With 3 bases clipped from V and 3 bases from J, the junction kept 8 bases outside the gene matches. The CDR3 region has the DNA TGCGCCAGCAGCCACGCCACAGGGGGCTTGGACACTGAAGCTTTCTTT. Translation: CASSHATGGLDTEAFF.

This clonotype has at least ten counts. The chain joins TRBV7-2 to TRBJ1-1; possibly TRBD1 for D (5 bases). CDR3 size: 15 residues. The germline V gene has CDR1 SGHTA and CDR2 FQGNSA. Deletions cut 2 bases from V and 0 bases from J, with 10 bases between. The CDR3 region is CASSLWGVVNTEAFF. The CDR3 nucleotides are TGTGCCAGCAGCTTATGGGGGGTAGTGAACACTGAAGCTTTCTTT.

This clonotype was counted many times. This chain connects TRBV4-1 to TRBJ1-1, with 9 bases aligning to TRBD1. The germline V gene has CDR1 MGHRA and CDR2 YSYEKL. J was trimmed by 13 bases and V by 2 bases; bases with no gene match: 11. This CDR3 region has 14 residues. The CDR3 loop reads CASSQPGQGRGVFF. The CDR3 DNA reads as TGCGCCAGCAGCCAACCAGGACAGGGGAGGGGAGTTTTCTTT.

This clonotype was found many times. The chain employs TRBV12-3 or TRBV12-4 and TRBJ2-1, with 12 bases identical to TRBD2. J lost 6 bases, V lost 6 bases, and 6 bases had no gene match. This CDR3 spans 15 amino acids. CDR3 coding DNA: TGTGCCAGCAGCGCTAGCGGGGGGGCAATCAATGAGCAGTTCTTC. It yields the protein CASSASGGAINEQFF.

This clonotype was detected ten times or more. V is TRBV7-9 and J is TRBJ2-1, with 8 bases that match TRBD2. The trim removed 5 bases at V and 4 bases at J, leaving 10 bases unmatched. The CDR3 loop spans 16 amino acids. Germline V gene data show CDR1 as SEHNR and CDR2 as FQNEAQ (reference sequence). Here the CDR3 reads CASSLSGTRQYNEQFF. CDR3 coding DNA: TGTGCCAGCAGCCTATCCGGGACTAGGCAATACAATGAGCAGTTCTTC.

This clonotype was recorded at least ten times. The germline gene is not matched at one end of the junction; a read error may be the cause. The chain employs TRBV7-7 and TRBJ2-2; D not resolved. This CDR3 has 13 amino acids. Germline CDR1 reads SSHAT; CDR2 reads FNYEAQ (reference sequence). CDR3 residues: CASSSIDTGELFF. The CDR3 bases are TGTGCTAGCAGCTCCATAGACACCGGGGAGCTGTTTTTT.

This clonotype showed up many times. This chain uses TRBV7-9 with TRBJ2-6; D may correspond to TRBD1 or TRBD2 (5 bases each). The germline V gene encodes CDR1 SEHNR and CDR2 FQNEAQ (reference sequence). V shed 4 bases and J shed 4 bases, with 14 bases lying between them. This CDR3 comprises 16 residues. The CDR3, as DNA: TGTGCCAGCAGCTCCCATAGGGGAGCCGGGGCCAACGTCCTGACTTTC. It specifies CASSSHRGAGANVLTF.